The 28 T cell receptor beta chains below were found in one sample sequenced in a study of Tregs in tolerant kidney transplant recipients. Profiling relied on immunoSEQ multiplex PCR, and the TCRdb table lists in-frame clones only, not all of them. Of 60,000 to 75,000 clones in the sample, around 85% were seen once. Source: Tregs from blood, taken before the transplant. These receptors originate from a human donor who received a combined kidney and bone marrow transplant.

The V gene is TRBV28, the J gene TRBJ2-3; unclear D gene. The length of the CDR3 is 17 residues. V lost 5 bases to trimming and J lost 2 bases, with 20 bases between them. Germline CDR1 and CDR2: MDHEN and SYDVKM. CDR3 residues: CASSPLRHTTNTDTQYF. Here the CDR3 DNA reads TGTGCCAGCAGTCCACTTCGCCACACGACAAACACAGATACGCAGTATTTT.

The chain recombines TRBV11-2 with TRBJ2-5; TRBD2 aligns across 7 bases. The DNA matches TRBJ2-7 better at its end, which makes the J call doubtful. CDR3 length: 13 amino acids. CDR1 and CDR2 (germline): SGHAT, FQNNGV. Written as DNA, the CDR3 is TGTGCCAGCAGCTCTTGGGGGGGCTACGAGCAGTACTTC. It translates to CASSSWGGYEQYF.

The chain joins TRBV7-2 to TRBJ2-3; 8 bases fit TRBD2. CDR1 SGHTA and CDR2 FQGNSA come from the germline V gene. The CDR3 contains 14 residues. V was pared by 6 bases and J by 4 bases, with 6 bases of the junction left unmatched. Here the CDR3 DNA reads TGTGCCAGCAGGCATATAGCGGGGTCAGATACGCAGTATTTT. Translating it yields CASRHIAGSDTQYF.

The chain links TRBV28 to TRBJ2-1; tentatively, D is TRBD2 (5 bases). This CDR3 is built from 15 residues. Germline CDR1 reads MDHEN; CDR2 reads SYDVKM. The V and J ends lost 3 bases and 2 bases respectively, with 11 bases between them. This CDR3 is CASSLTRETYNEQFF. The CDR3 DNA reads as TGTGCCAGCAGTTTGACACGGGAAACCTACAATGAGCAGTTCTTC.

The chain is built from TRBV28 and TRBJ1-1, with 9 bases aligning to TRBD1. Looked up from germline, CDR1 is MDHEN and CDR2 is SYDVKM. CDR3 length: 15 amino acids. The ends lost 6 bases at V and 4 bases at J; junction bases unmatched: 9. This CDR3 is CASSWRTGAGTEAFF. The CDR3, as DNA: TGTGCCAGCAGCTGGCGGACAGGGGCGGGCACTGAAGCTTTCTTT.

This sequence joins TRBV4-3 and TRBJ1-2, with a weak D call TRBD1 (6 bases). The CDR3 is made up of 13 amino acids. Germline V gene sequence: CDR1 LGHNA, CDR2 YSLEER. Trimming left V 2 bases short and J 2 bases short, with 6 bases between. The CDR3 nucleotides are TGCGCCAGCAGCCAACAGGGGAACTATGGCTACACCTTC. The encoded protein is CASSQQGNYGYTF.

This chain links TRBV28 with TRBJ1-2; D uncertain. The CDR3 totals 12 residues. The V and J ends lost 8 bases and 2 bases respectively, with 9 bases between them. CDR1 is MDHEN and CDR2 is SYDVKM in the germline V gene. The CDR3: CASSAVNYGYTF. For the CDR3, the DNA is TGTGCCAGCTCGGCCGTGAACTATGGCTACACCTTC.

This chain uses TRBV7-9 with TRBJ2-3, with TRBD2 identical over 10 bases. This CDR3 region has 16 residues. V was pared by 5 bases and J by 2 bases, with 7 bases of the junction left unmatched. Germline V gene sequence: CDR1 SEHNR, CDR2 FQNEAQ (reference sequence). DNA of the CDR3: TGTGCCAGCAGCCACCTAGCGGGAGTGTACACAGATACGCAGTATTTT. Translating it yields CASSHLAGVYTDTQYF. Supplemented by reference TRBV7-9 and TRBJ2-3, the full variable domain reads DTGVSQNPRHKITKRGQNVTFRCDPISEHNRLYWYRQTLGQGPEFLTYFQNEAQLEKSRLLSDRFSAERPKGSFSTLEIQRTEQGDSAMYLCASSHLAGVYTDTQYFGPGTRLTVL.

This clone has only a few counts. This chain connects TRBV6-1 to TRBJ1-1, with D unclear. The CDR3 covers 12 residues. CDR1 MNHNS and CDR2 SASEGT come from the germline V gene. V shed 5 bases and J shed 3 bases, with 7 bases lying between them. The CDR3 nucleotides are TGTGCCAGCAGTCTGATATACACTGAAGCTTTCTTT. Protein sequence: CASSLIYTEAFF.

J is TRBJ2-2 and V is TRBV7-2, with 11 bases that match TRBD2. The CDR3 has 17 amino acids. V was clipped by 1 base and J by 4 bases; unmatched bases: 5. Germline V gives CDR1 SGHTA, CDR2 FQGNSA. CDR3 residues: CASSLVTSGAGTGELFF. The CDR3 nucleotides read TGTGCCAGCAGCTTAGTGACTAGCGGGGCGGGCACCGGGGAGCTGTTTTTT.

The V call is TRBV5-1, the J call TRBJ2-5; D is unclear. V was trimmed by 2 bases and J by 3 bases, leaving 11 bases between them. Germline CDR1 reads SGHRS; CDR2 reads YFSETQ. The CDR3 runs 14 residues. The DNA for the CDR3 is TGCGCCAGCAGCTTATCTGCAGCTGAAGAGACCCAGTACTTC. Its translation is CASSLSAAEETQYF.

The rearrangement links TRBV7-2 to TRBJ1-6; tentative D call: TRBD1 (6 bases). Deletions cut 5 bases from V and 7 bases from J, with 12 bases between. There are 14 residues in the CDR3. The germline CDR1 and CDR2 sequences are SGHTA and FQGNSA. CDR3 protein: CASSPRTVNSPLHF. For the CDR3, the DNA is TGTGCCAGCAGCCCGCGGACAGTAAATTCACCCCTCCACTTT.

The rearrangement links TRBV29-1 to TRBJ2-2; no firm D call. Trimming left V 3 bases short and J 2 bases short, with 10 bases between. CDR1 is SQVTM, CDR2 ANQGSEA, per germline. The CDR3 extends over 14 amino acids. The CDR3 spells CSVEVEDNTGELFF. The CDR3, as DNA: TGCAGCGTTGAGGTCGAAGATAACACCGGGGAGCTGTTTTTT.

The chain couples TRBV7-2 to TRBJ2-7; D not certain. Trimming left V 5 bases short and J 2 bases short, with 16 bases between. CDR1 and CDR2 from the germline V gene are SGHTA and FQGNSA. CDR3 length: 15 amino acids. In DNA, the CDR3 is TGTGCCAGCAGCCGATTGCATTACGGGCCCTACGAGCAGTACTTC. Translating it yields CASSRLHYGPYEQYF.

The rearrangement joins TRBV4-3 to TRBJ2-3; D is ambiguous. The CDR3 length is 15 residues. The germline gives CDR1 LGHNA, CDR2 YSLEER. V gave up 2 bases and J gave up 6 bases, with 15 bases separating them. Here the CDR3 DNA reads TGCGCCAGCAGCCAAACCTCTAACCTAGGGGATACGCAGTATTTT. It yields the protein CASSQTSNLGDTQYF.

J is TRBJ2-3 and V is TRBV20-1; D is undetermined. CDR1 is DFQATT and CDR2 is SNEGSKA in the germline V gene (reference sequence). CDR3 size: 11 residues. V was trimmed by 7 bases and J by 6 bases, leaving 11 bases between them. CDR3 nucleotides: TGCAGTGTCAGTTTCGGGGATACGCAGTATTTT. Protein sequence: CSVSFGDTQYF.

The chain employs TRBV6-4 and TRBJ1-1, with unresolved D. This CDR3 has 13 residues. CDR1 and CDR2 (germline): MRHNA, SNTAGT. Between the trimmed V and J ends, which lost 5 bases and 2 bases, there was a span of 9 bases. The CDR3 loop reads CASSLTLNTEAFF. The CDR3 bases are TGTGCCAGCAGTCTGACCCTCAACACTGAAGCTTTCTTT.

CDR3 sequence: CASSQEGGGRAADTQYF. The CDR3 nucleotides read TGCGCCAGCAGCCAAGAAGGGGGCGGGAGGGCCGCAGATACGCAGTATTTT. The V and J genes are TRBV4-3 and TRBJ2-3; 9 positions agree with TRBD2. Looked up from germline, CDR1 is LGHNA and CDR2 is YSLEER. CDR3 length equals 17 residues. The junction had 8 bases not matched to a gene; V was cut back by 0 bases and J by 4 bases.

The rearrangement joins TRBV6-1 to TRBJ2-5; D uncertain. V dropped 3 bases and J dropped 2 bases, with 7 bases sitting between them. Germline V CDR1 and CDR2: MNHNS, SASEGT. This CDR3 contains 13 residues. CDR3 coding DNA: TGTGCCAGCAGTGAGCGGCCTCAAGAGACCCAGTACTTC. This sequence encodes CASSERPQETQYF.

J is TRBJ2-1 and V is TRBV7-2; D gene unclear. Germline values: CDR1 SGHTA, CDR2 FQGNSA. The CDR3 spans 15 residues. Trimming pared 1 base from V and 0 bases from J, leaving 7 bases between. The CDR3 sequence: CASSLGVSSYNEQFF. CDR3 bases: TGTGCCAGCAGCTTAGGGGTTAGCTCCTACAATGAGCAGTTCTTC.

The chain employs TRBV28 and TRBJ1-2; 9 bases agree with TRBD1. The germline V gene has CDR1 MDHEN and CDR2 SYDVKM. This CDR3 has 14 residues. The V segment lost 2 bases and the J segment 4 bases; nucleotides outside the gene matches: 2. This CDR3 reads CASSLRDRVYGYTF. CDR3 DNA: TGTGCCAGCAGTTTACGGGACAGGGTCTATGGCTACACCTTC.

This chain joins TRBV6-1 and TRBJ1-2, with 7 nucleotides matching TRBD1. The J segment lost 2 bases and the V segment lost 0 bases, leaving 0 bases of the junction unmatched. This CDR3 spans 14 amino acids. The germline V gene has CDR1 MNHNS and CDR2 SASEGT. The CDR3 reads CASSEATGNYGYTF. The DNA of the CDR3 is TGTGCCAGCAGTGAAGCGACAGGGAACTATGGCTACACCTTC.

This rearrangement joins TRBV6-6 to TRBJ2-1; 9 positions match TRBD1. From germline, CDR1 is MNHNY and CDR2 SVGAGI (reference sequence). The CDR3 has 16 residues. The V segment lost 7 bases and the J segment 6 bases; nucleotides outside the gene matches: 13. CDR3 loop: CASKGWDRAASNEQFF. CDR3 DNA sequence: TGTGCCAGCAAAGGATGGGACAGGGCGGCCTCCAATGAGCAGTTCTTC.

The rearrangement links TRBV6-1 to TRBJ2-7, with a weak D call TRBD2 (5 bases). V lost 8 bases, J lost 4 bases, and 12 bases lay in between. The CDR3 loop spans 12 amino acids. The germline V gene has CDR1 MNHNS and CDR2 SASEGT. The CDR3 loop reads CASGFGVYEQYF. CDR3 DNA sequence: TGTGCCAGCGGGTTCGGGGTTTACGAGCAGTACTTC.

The chain employs TRBV4-3 and TRBJ1-5; D call uncertain. The CDR3 length is 15 residues. V was clipped by 3 bases and J by 1 base, with 10 bases between them. The V gene's germline CDR1 is LGHNA and CDR2 YSLEER. The CDR3 is CASSHDRASNQPQHF. CDR3 nucleotides: TGCGCCAGCAGCCACGACCGGGCCAGCAATCAGCCCCAGCATTTT.

The chain carries TRBV5-1 and TRBJ2-7, with TRBD1 as a possible D gene (6 bases). Germline V gene sequence: CDR1 SGHRS, CDR2 YFSETQ. The germline V and J ends were trimmed by 0 bases and 7 bases, with 23 bases remaining between them. This CDR3 spans 17 amino acids. This CDR3 reads CASSLGLRAGVFGEQYF. Here the CDR3 DNA reads TGCGCCAGCAGCTTGGGACTCCGGGCAGGGGTTTTTGGGGAGCAGTACTTC.

This chain connects TRBV5-1 to TRBJ1-6; 8 bases match TRBD1. The CDR3 is 15 residues long. Germline CDR1 SGHRS, CDR2 YFSETQ. J lost 9 bases, V lost 4 bases, and 9 bases had no gene match. The CDR3 nucleotides are TGCGCCAGCAGCGAATTAGACAGGGGAAGTTCACCCCTCCACTTT. Its translation: CASSELDRGSSPLHF. The full variable domain, completed using reference TRBV5-1 and TRBJ1-6, is KAGVTQTPRYLIKTRGQQVTLSCSPISGHRSVSWYQQTPGQGLQFLFEYFSETQRNKGNFPGRFSGRQFSNSRSEMNVSTLELGDSALYLCASSELDRGSSPLHFGNGTRLTVT.

This clone has more than one count but fewer than ten. The genes are TRBV5-4 and TRBJ2-2, with D uncertain. Trimming stripped 2 bases from V and 2 bases from J, with 7 bases between. The CDR3 covers 14 residues. Germline CDR1 reads SGHNT; CDR2 reads YYREEE (reference sequence). The CDR3 here is CASSFDPNTGELFF. The DNA for the CDR3 is TGTGCCAGCAGCTTCGATCCAAACACCGGGGAGCTGTTTTTT.